This T cell receptor beta chain was recovered during a study of post-analysis software for immune sequencing data (dated by TCRdb to 2014 to 2015). With respect to the entire study: Disease courses on record covered relapsing-remitting, secondary progressive and progressive-relapsing multiple sclerosis, though some patients had no subtype annotation. The multiple sclerosis patient repertoires were compared with more than 10 previously published healthy control repertoires from donors aged about 6 to 25 years. A subset of samples was prepared in parallel using single-end sample barcoding, then pooled and co-amplified after Illumina adapter ligation.

To demonstrate the VDJtools post-analysis software, the study profiled TCR beta repertoires from the peripheral blood of 10 to 15 young patients with multiple sclerosis. Multiple sclerosis patients were children and adolescents aged roughly 6 to 17 years. This clonotype has more than one count but fewer than ten. Its antigen is still unknown. No base-level quality is on record; no much larger clone is a single base apart. The trim is 8 bases for V and 0 bases for J, with a gap of 13 bases between the germline ends. From the germline V gene, CDR1 is KGHDR and CDR2 is SFDVKD. Inclusive of the bounding cysteine and phenylalanine, the CDR3 is 16 residues long. The retained sequence is limited to the CDR3, 48 bases, with the frame set at the first base. Library preparation employed PCR. This sample was sequenced with an Illumina HiSeq 2500. To reduce PCR and sequencing biases, unique molecular identifiers were incorporated into the TCR beta cDNA libraries. Every 1 to 10 million input T cells yielded approximately 500,000 cDNA molecules, meaning each molecule approximated one T cell. The patient libraries were prepared and sequenced using the same protocol as the earlier healthy control dataset. Samples belonging to the same batch were prepared together, multiplexed and sequenced on a shared HiSeq lane. Regarding the original processing steps: MIGEC handled the raw barcoded reads, throwing out single-read molecular identifier groups before consensus assembly and CDR3 extraction. Clonotype tables were post-analysed with VDJtools, normalizing diversity by down-sampling all datasets to the smallest sample size. In repertoire overlap clustering, CDR3 amino acid sequences, but not nucleotide sequences, were matched to correct batch-related cross-sample contamination. TCRdb trimmed public reads at Q25 via fastp, called clones via MiXCR and kept in-frame beta chains. CDR3 protein duplicates are merged, each entry listing the most common genes and DNA. TCRdb's processing, not the authors', yielded these V and J calls. This sample gives 150,000 to 200,000 distinct CDR3 sequences in total; roughly 31% of them show up just once. Together, the top ten hold about 1.6% of the sample.

Summary of the overall study and its limitations: Direct clustering with F measure revealed strong co-clustering of samples prepared in the same batch, which led to a batch-effect correction. Patients showed significantly higher frequencies than controls for a handful of TRBV segments, among them TRBV5-6, TRBV5-1 and TRBV20-1. The control group was slightly older than the multiple sclerosis patient group. Multiple sclerosis patients had significantly lower normalized Chao1 diversity than controls, a result that suggests substantial peripheral T-cell clonal expansion.

This TCR was sampled from a girl aged 10-17 years with multiple sclerosis. Rearrangement joined TRBV24-1 to TRBJ2-6; TRBD1 could be the D gene, as 6 bases match. Input material: blood. The CDR3 protein: CATKTGNLSGANVLTF. The nucleotide sequence is TGTGCCACCAAGACAGGCAACCTCTCTGGGGCCAACGTCCTGACTTTC.